This T cell receptor beta chain derives from a study of OX40 agonist ivuxolimab in advanced cancers. Study-wide background: Each patient was given ivuxolimab into a vein every 2 weeks, at 0.01 to 10 mg/kg. Eligibility admitted prior anti-PD-1, anti-PD-L1 or anti-CTLA-4 therapy; about 39% had some.

Study results and caveats: In the 0.1 to 3.0 mg/kg range, CD4+ and CD8+ blood T cells had expanded clonally by week 6. CD8+ T cells were the subset that, on average, had more expanded clones than CD4+.

Germline CDR1 is LNHDA and CDR2 is SQIVND (reference sequence). This CDR3 region has 17 residues. V was cut by 5 bases and J by 7 bases, with 24 bases left in between. Generated by immunoSEQ multiplex PCR, the TCRdb table keeps only in-frame clones and is missing some. The table records over 9,500 clones, 65% to 75% of them present only once. This clone has at least ten counts. Antigen: not known. This specimen consisted of CD4+ or CD8+ T cells sorted from blood, obtained in a trial of the OX40 agonist ivuxolimab. The source is an adult with an advanced solid tumor such as melanoma, head and neck, liver or kidney cancer. The rearrangement links TRBV19 to TRBJ1-5; D gene uncertain. The CDR3 region is CASSPRVLSPPGQPQHF. In DNA form, the CDR3 reads TGTGCCAGTAGTCCGCGAGTTCTTTCGCCCCCGGGGCAGCCCCAGCATTTT.